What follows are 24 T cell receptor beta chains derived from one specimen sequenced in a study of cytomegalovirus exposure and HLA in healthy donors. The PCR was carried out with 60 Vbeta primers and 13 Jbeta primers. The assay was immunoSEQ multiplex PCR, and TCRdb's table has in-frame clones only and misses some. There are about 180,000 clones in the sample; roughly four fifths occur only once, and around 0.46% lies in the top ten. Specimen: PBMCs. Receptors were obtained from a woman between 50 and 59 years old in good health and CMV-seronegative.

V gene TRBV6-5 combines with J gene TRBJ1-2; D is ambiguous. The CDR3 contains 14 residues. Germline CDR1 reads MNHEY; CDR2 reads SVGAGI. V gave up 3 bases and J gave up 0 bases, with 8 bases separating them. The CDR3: CASSYQAANYGYTF. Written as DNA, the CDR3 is TGTGCCAGCAGTTATCAGGCCGCTAACTATGGCTACACCTTC.

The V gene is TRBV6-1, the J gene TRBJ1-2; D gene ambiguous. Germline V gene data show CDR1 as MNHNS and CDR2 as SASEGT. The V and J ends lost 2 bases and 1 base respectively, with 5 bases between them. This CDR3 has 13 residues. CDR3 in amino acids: CASSENYNYGYTF. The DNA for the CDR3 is TGTGCCAGCAGTGAAAATTATAACTATGGCTACACCTTC.

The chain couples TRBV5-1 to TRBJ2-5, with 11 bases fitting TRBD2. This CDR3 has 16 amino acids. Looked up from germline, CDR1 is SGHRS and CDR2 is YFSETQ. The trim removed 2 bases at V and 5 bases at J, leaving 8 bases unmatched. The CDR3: CASSFGSGGAGETQYF. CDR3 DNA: TGCGCCAGCAGCTTCGGTAGCGGGGGGGCCGGTGAGACCCAGTACTTC.

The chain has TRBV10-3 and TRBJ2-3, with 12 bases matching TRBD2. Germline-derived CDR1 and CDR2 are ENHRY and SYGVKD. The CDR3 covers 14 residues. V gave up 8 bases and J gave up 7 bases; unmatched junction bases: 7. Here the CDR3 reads CAIESSGGANTQYF. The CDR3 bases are TGTGCCATCGAGTCTAGCGGGGGGGCCAATACGCAGTATTTT.

CDR3 bases: TGTGCCAGCAGGCGAAACCGGGACAGGGGGCGTAGTGAGCAGTTCTTC. It is translated as CASRRNRDRGRSEQFF. The rearrangement joins TRBV5-4 to TRBJ2-1, with 12 bases fitting TRBD1. CDR3 size: 16 residues. V lost 5 bases and J lost 9; bases outside the gene matches: 12. Germline V gives CDR1 SGHNT, CDR2 YYREEE (reference sequence).

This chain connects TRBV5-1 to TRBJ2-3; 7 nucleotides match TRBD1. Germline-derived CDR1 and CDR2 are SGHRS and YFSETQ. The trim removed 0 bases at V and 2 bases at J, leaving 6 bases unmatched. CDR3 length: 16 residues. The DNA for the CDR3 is TGCGCCAGCAGCTTGGTTGGACAGGACACCACAGATACGCAGTATTTT. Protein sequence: CASSLVGQDTTDTQYF.

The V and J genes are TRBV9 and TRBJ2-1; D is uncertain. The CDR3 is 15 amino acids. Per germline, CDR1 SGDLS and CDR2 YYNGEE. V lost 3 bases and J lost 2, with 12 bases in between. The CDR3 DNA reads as TGTGCCAGCAGCGGACCGACCACAGCCTACAATGAGCAGTTCTTC. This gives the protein CASSGPTTAYNEQFF.

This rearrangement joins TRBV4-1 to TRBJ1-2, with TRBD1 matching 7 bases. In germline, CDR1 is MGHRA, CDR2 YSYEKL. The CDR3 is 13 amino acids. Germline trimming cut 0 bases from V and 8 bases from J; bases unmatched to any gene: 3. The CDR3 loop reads CASSQERGLGYTF. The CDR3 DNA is TGCGCCAGCAGCCAAGAGAGGGGGCTCGGCTACACCTTC.

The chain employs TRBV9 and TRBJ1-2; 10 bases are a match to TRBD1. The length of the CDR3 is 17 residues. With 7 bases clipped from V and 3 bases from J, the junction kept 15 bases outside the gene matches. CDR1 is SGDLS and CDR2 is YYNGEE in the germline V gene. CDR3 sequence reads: CASLRHLGQGLDYGYTF. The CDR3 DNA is TGTGCCAGCCTGCGACACCTGGGACAGGGGTTAGACTATGGCTACACCTTC.

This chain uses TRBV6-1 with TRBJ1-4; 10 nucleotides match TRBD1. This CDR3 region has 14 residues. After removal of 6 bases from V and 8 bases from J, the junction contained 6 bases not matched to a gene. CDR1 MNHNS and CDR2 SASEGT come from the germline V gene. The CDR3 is CASSETGGREKLFF. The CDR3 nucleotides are TGTGCCAGCAGCGAGACAGGGGGCCGGGAAAAACTGTTTTTT.

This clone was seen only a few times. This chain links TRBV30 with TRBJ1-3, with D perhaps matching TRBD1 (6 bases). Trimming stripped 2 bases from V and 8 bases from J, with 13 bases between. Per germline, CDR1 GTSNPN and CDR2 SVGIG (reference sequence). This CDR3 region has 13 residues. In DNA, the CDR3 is TGTGCCTGGAGTTTGGGGGCGAGGGACACCATATATTTT. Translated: CAWSLGARDTIYF.

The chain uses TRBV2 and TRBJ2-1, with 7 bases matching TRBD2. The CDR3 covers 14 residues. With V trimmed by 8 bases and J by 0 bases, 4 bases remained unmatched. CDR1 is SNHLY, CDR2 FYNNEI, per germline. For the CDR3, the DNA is TGTGCCAGCTTTCTAGCGGACTCCTACAATGAGCAGTTCTTC. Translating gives CASFLADSYNEQFF. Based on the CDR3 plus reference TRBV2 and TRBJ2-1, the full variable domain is EPEVTQTPSHQVTQMGQEVILRCVPISNHLYFYWYRQILGQKVEFLVSFYNNEISEKSEIFDDQFSVERPDGSNFTLKIRSTKLEDSAMYFCASFLADSYNEQFFGPGTRLTVL.

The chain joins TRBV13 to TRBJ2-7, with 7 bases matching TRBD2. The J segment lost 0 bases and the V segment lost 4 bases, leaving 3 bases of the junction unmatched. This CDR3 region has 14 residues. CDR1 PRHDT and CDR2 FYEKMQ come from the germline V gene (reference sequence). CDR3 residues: CASSSLAYSYEQYF. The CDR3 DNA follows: TGTGCCAGCAGCTCACTAGCGTACTCCTACGAGCAGTACTTC. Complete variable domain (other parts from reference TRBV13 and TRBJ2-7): AAGVIQSPRHLIKEKRETATLKCYPIPRHDTVYWYQQGPGQDPQFLISFYEKMQSDKGSIPDRFSAQQFSDYHSELNMSSLELGDSALYFCASSSLAYSYEQYFGPGTRLTVT.

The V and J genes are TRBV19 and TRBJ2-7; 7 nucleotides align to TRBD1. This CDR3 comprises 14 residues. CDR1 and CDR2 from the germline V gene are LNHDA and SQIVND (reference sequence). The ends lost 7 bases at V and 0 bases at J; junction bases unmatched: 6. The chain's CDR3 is CASKGQQGSYEQYF. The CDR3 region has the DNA TGTGCCAGTAAGGGACAGCAGGGCTCCTACGAGCAGTACTTC.

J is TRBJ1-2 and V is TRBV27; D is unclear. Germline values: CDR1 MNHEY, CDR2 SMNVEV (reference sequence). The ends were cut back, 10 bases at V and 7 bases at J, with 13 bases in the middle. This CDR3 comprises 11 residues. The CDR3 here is CATPPGFGYTF. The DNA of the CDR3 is TGTGCCACCCCCCCGGGGTTTGGCTACACCTTC.

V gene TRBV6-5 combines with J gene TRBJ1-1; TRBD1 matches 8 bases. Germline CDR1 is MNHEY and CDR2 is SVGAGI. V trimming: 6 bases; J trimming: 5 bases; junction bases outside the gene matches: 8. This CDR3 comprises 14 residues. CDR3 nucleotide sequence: TGTGCCAGCAGGTACAGGGGGGGCAGGACTGAAGCTTTCTTT. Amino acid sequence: CASRYRGGRTEAFF.

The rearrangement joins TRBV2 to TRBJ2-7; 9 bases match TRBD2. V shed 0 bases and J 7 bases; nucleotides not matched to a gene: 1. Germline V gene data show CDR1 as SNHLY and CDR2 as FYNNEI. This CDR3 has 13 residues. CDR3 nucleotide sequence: TGTGCCAGCAGTGAAGCGCGGGGGGGAGAGCAGTACTTC. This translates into CASSEARGGEQYF.

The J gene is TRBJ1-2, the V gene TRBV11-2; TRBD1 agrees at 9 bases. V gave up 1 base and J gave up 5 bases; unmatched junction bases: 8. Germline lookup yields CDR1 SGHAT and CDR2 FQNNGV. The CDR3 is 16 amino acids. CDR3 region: CASSLGGTGKLYGYTF. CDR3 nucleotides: TGTGCCAGCAGCTTAGGTGGGACAGGGAAATTATATGGCTACACCTTC.

CDR3 nucleotides: TGTGCCAGCAGTTTGTCTAGCGTAGACCTAACTGAGCAGTTCTTC. Its translation is CASSLSSVDLTEQFF. J is TRBJ2-1 and V is TRBV2, with D perhaps matching TRBD2 (6 bases). Germline-derived CDR1 and CDR2 are SNHLY and FYNNEI. Trimming cost V 5 bases and J 9 bases, with 20 bases left between them. The CDR3 is made up of 15 amino acids.

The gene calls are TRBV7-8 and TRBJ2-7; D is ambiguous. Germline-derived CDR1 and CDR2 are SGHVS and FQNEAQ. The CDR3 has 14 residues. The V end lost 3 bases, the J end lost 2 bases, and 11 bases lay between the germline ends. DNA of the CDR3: TGTGCCAGCAGCTTCCCAGGTATAACCTACGAGCAGTACTTC. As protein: CASSFPGITYEQYF. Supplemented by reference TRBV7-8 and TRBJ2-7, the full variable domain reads GAGVSQSPRYKVAKRGQDVALRCDPISGHVSLFWYQQALGQGPEFLTYFQNEAQLDKSGLPSDRFFAERPEGSVSTLKIQRTQQEDSAVYLCASSFPGITYEQYFGPGTRLTVT.

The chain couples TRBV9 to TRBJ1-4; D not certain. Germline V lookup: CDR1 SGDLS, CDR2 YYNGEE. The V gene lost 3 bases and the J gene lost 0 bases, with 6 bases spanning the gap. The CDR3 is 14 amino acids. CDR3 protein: CASSGLATNEKLFF. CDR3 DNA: TGTGCCAGCAGCGGACTCGCAACTAATGAAAAACTGTTTTTT.

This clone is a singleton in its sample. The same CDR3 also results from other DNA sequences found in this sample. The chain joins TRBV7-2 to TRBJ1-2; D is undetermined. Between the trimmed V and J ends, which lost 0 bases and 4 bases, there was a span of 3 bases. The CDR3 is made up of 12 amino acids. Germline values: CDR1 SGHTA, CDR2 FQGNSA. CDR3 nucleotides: TGTGCCAGCAGCTTAGCGCGCTATGGCTACACCTTC. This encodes CASSLARYGYTF.

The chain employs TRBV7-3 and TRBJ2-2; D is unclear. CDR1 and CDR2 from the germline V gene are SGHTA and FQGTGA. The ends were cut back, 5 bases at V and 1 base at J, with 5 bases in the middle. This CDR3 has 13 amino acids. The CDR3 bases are TGTGCCAGCAGCGCCAGGAACACCGGGGAGCTGTTTTTT. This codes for CASSARNTGELFF.

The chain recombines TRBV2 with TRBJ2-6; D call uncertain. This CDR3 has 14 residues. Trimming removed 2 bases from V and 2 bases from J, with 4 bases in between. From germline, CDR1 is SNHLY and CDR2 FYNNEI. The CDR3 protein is CASSERAGANVLTF. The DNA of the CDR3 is TGTGCCAGCAGTGAACGGGCTGGGGCCAACGTCCTGACTTTC.